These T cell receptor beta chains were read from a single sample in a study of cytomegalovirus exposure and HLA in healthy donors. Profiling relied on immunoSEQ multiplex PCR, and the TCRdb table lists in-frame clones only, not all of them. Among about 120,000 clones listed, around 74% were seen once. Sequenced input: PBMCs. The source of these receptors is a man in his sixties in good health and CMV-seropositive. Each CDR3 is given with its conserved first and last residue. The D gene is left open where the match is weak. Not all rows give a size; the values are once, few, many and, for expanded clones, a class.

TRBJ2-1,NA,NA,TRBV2,TGTGCCAGCACCATAGAACAGAGCAACAATGAGCAGTTCTTC,CASTIEQSNNEQFF
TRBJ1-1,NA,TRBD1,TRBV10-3,TGTGCCATCACTCGGGACAGCTTTAACACTGAAGCTTTCTTT,CAITRDSFNTEAFF
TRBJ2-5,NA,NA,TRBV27,TGTGCCAGCAGATCGCAAGCCACCCAGTACTTC,CASRSQATQYF
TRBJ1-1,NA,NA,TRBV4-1,TGCGCCAGCAGCCAAGATAAGGGGACTGAAGCTTTCTTT,CASSQDKGTEAFF
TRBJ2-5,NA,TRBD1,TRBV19,TGTGCCAGTAGTCGGGACAGGGGAGGACAAGAGACCCAGTACTTC,CASSRDRGGQETQYF
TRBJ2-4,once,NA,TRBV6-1,TGTGCCAGCAGTGAGCCCGACAGACTGGCCAAAAACATTCAGTACTTC,CASSEPDRLAKNIQYF
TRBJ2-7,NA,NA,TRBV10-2,TGCGCCAGCAAGGAGGGGTCCTCCTACGAGCAGTACTTC,CASKEGSSYEQYF
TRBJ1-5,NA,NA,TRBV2,TGTGCCAGCAGTGAAAAGAACAGCCACGGCTATAGCAATCAGCCCCAGCATTTT,CASSEKNSHGYSNQPQHF
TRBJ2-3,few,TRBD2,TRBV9,TGTGCCAGCAGCTCCCGTGGTAGCGGGAACACAGATACGCAGTATTTT,CASSSRGSGNTDTQYF
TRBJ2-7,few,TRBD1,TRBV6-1,TGTGCCACATGGACAGGGACCTACGAGCAGTACTTC,CATWTGTYEQYF
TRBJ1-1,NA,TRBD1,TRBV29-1,TGCAGCGTTGAAGAGACAGGGTGGGGTACTGAAGCTTTCTTT,CSVEETGWGTEAFF
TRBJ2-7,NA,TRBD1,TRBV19,TGTGCCAGTAGCGACAGGGCCGAGCAGTACTTC,CASSDRAEQYF
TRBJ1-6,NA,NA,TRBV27,TGTGCCAGCAGAACGGGGATCGGTTCACCCCTCCACTTT,CASRTGIGSPLHF
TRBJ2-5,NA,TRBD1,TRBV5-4,TGTGCCAGCAGGTTCGACAGGGAGTCAGAGACCCAGTACTTC,CASRFDRESETQYF
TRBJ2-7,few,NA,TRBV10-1,TGCGCCAGCAGTGACCGCCCCGACTTCTCAGACGAGCAGTACTTC,CASSDRPDFSDEQYF
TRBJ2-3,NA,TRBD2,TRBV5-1,TGCGCCAGCAGCCCGATCGAGCGGGGGGCTACAGATACGCAGTATTTT,CASSPIERGATDTQYF
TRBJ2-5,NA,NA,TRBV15,TGTGCCACCAGCAGAGATCAAGGGGATTGGGAGACCCAGTACTTC,CATSRDQGDWETQYF
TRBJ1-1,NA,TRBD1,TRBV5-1,TGCGCCAGCAGCCGAGCAGGGGGCAACACTGAAGCTTTCTTT,CASSRAGGNTEAFF
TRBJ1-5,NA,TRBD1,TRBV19,TGTGCCAGTAGTATAATTGCCCCAGGCAGGGGGCTCAGCAATCAGCCCCAGCATTTT,CASSIIAPGRGLSNQPQHF
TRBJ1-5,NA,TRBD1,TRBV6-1,TGTGCCAGCAATTTATCAGACAGGGAACATCAGCCCCAGCATTTT,CASNLSDREHQPQHF
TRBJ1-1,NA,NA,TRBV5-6,TGTGCCAGCAGCCTGGCGCAGGGCGGGAACACTGAAGCTTTCTTT,CASSLAQGGNTEAFF
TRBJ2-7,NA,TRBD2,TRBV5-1,TGCGCCAGCAGCCCCGACGTAGCGGGGGGTACCTACGAGCAGTACTTC,CASSPDVAGGTYEQYF
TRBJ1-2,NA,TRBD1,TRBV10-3,TGTGCCATCAGCCAGGACAGGGATGGCTACACCTTC,CAISQDRDGYTF
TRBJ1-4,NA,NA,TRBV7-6,TGTGCCAGCAGCTTGCGGGGCTCGGAGGAAAAACTGTTTTTT,CASSLRGSEEKLFF
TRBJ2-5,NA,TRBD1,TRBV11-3,TGTGCCAGCAGCCCGGGACAGGGCCGGGACAAGACCCAGTACTTC,CASSPGQGRDKTQYF
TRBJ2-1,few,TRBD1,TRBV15,TGTGCCACCAGCAGGACAGGGCATGAGCAGTTCTTC,CATSRTGHEQFF
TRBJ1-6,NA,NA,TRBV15,TGTGCCACCAGCAGAGGGAGCTCCTATAATTCACCCCTCCACTTT,CATSRGSSYNSPLHF
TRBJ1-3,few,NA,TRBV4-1,TGCGCCAGCAGCCAAGAGACAACTAGAGGGAGAAACACCATATATTTT,CASSQETTRGRNTIYF
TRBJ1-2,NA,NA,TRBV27,TGTGCCAGCAGGTCACCGGGGTCCGTCTATGGCTACACCTTC,CASRSPGSVYGYTF
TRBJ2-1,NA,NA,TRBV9,TGTGCCAGCAGCGTAGGTGCGTTAGCGGCTAACAATGAGCAGTTCTTC,CASSVGALAANNEQFF
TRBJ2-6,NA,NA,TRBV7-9,TGTGCCAGCAGCATAATTCGGGCAGCCGGGAGTGGGGCCAACGTCCTGACTTTC,CASSIIRAAGSGANVLTF
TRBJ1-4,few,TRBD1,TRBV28,TGTGCCAGCAGTCCCCGCCGGGACAGTAATGAAAAACTGTTTTTT,CASSPRRDSNEKLFF
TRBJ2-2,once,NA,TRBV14,TGTGCCAGCAGCCAAGCACTACACAATACGGTGGGGGAGCTGTTTTTT,CASSQALHNTVGELFF
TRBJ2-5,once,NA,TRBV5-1,TGCGCCAGCAGCTTGCGGGGAGAGACCCAGTACTTC,CASSLRGETQYF
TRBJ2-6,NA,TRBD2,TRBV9,TGTGCCAGCAGCCCCGGGGGGAGCTCTGGGGCCAACGTCCTGACTTTC,CASSPGGSSGANVLTF
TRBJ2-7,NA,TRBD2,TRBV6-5,TGTGCCAGCAGGAGGACGGGGGGTTCCTACGAGCAGTACTTC,CASRRTGGSYEQYF
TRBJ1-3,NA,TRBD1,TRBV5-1,TGCGCCAGCTCGGGACAGGGGCCAAGCTCTGGAAACACCATATATTTT,CASSGQGPSSGNTIYF
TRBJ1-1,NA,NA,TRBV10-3,TGTGCCATCAGTGTAGAGTTAACTATGAGGGTGGGAGCTTTCTTT,CAISVELTMRVGAFF
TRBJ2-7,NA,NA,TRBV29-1,TGCAGCGTTGTCCGGGGAGTCCACGAGCAGTACTTC,CSVVRGVHEQYF
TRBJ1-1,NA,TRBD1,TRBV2,TGTGCCAGCAGTGAAGCGAGGGCAGGGGGGACTGAAGCTTTCTTT,CASSEARAGGTEAFF